The 7 T cell receptor beta chains below come from one sample, sequenced in a study of tumor and adjacent non-tumor tissue in lung cancer. This sample's RNA came from whole unsorted tissue. TCRbeta libraries were built with three rounds of nested PCR, modified from ARM-PCR. TCRdb reprocessed the multiplex PCR reads with MiXCR, giving one entry per CDR3 protein. The data hold around 120,000 distinct CDR3 sequences, with approximately 66% observed a single time. The sample comprised lung tumor tissue. These receptors were collected from a man aged 30-40 years with non-small cell lung cancer.

This clonotype was seen repeatedly, ten times or more. The CDR3 loop reads CASSEGLAGDTQYF. The CDR3 region has the DNA TGTGCCAGCAGTGAAGGACTAGCGGGAGATACGCAGTATTTT. The chain employs TRBV6-1 and TRBJ2-3; 10 nucleotides line up with TRBD2. Germline assignment: CDR1 MNHNS and CDR2 SASEGT. CDR3 length: 14 residues. Trimming at V came to 1 base and at J to 5 bases, leaving 0 bases not matched to a gene.

This clonotype was recorded many times. The chain couples TRBV20-1 to TRBJ1-1; no clear D. CDR3 length: 11 residues. With 5 bases removed from V and 3 bases from J, the gap between germline ends came to 7 bases. CDR1 and CDR2 from the germline V gene are DFQATT and SNEGSKA (reference sequence). The CDR3 nucleotides are TGCAGTGCTTTCGGGGACACTGAAGCTTTCTTT. As protein: CSAFGDTEAFF.

The CDR3 loop is CSAGPLSGVKNIQYF. The DNA of the CDR3 is TGCAGTGCCGGCCCACTATCGGGAGTGAAGAACATTCAGTACTTC. The chain employs TRBV20-1 and TRBJ2-4; a possible D gene is TRBD2 (6 bases). The CDR3 sequence is 15 residues long. Looked up from germline, CDR1 is DFQATT and CDR2 is SNEGSKA (reference sequence). V shed 6 bases and J shed 7 bases, with 22 bases lying between them.

The chain is built from TRBV11-2 and TRBJ1-1, with a tentative D call TRBD1 (6 bases). V was cut by 5 bases and J by 1 base, with 11 bases left in between. Germline V gene data show CDR1 as SGHAT and CDR2 as FQNNGV. The CDR3 totals 14 residues. The CDR3 region is CASSTDSENTEAFF. The CDR3 bases are TGTGCCAGCAGCACGGACAGTGAGAACACTGAAGCTTTCTTT.

Points on this clonotype: A junction end diverges from the germline sequence, so it may reflect a read error. The genes are TRBV11-2 and TRBJ2-1, with D tentatively TRBD2 (5 bases). Germline assignment: CDR1 SGHAT and CDR2 FQNNGV. The CDR3 is made up of 12 amino acids. The DNA of the CDR3 is TGTGCCAGTTGCTTAGATCGGGGTGAGCAATTCTTC. Its translation: CASCLDRGEQFF.

As to this clonotype: Possible read error: a much larger clone is one base away. The chain recombines TRBV5-5 with TRBJ1-1; weak D call: TRBD1 (6 bases). The CDR3 runs to 15 residues. CDR1 is SGHKS, CDR2 YYEKEE, per germline (reference sequence). Written as DNA, the CDR3 is TGTGTCAGCAGCCTAACCGGGACAACGAACACTGAAGCTTTCTTT. Protein sequence: CVSSLTGTTNTEAFF.

This clonotype was found many times. V usage is TRBV20-1 and J usage is TRBJ2-1; D unclear. V lost 0 bases to trimming and J lost 0 bases, with 6 bases between them. Germline CDR1 reads DFQATT; CDR2 reads SNEGSKA (reference sequence). This CDR3 region has 14 residues. In DNA form, the CDR3 reads TGCAGTGCTAGAGATCTCCACTCCTACAATGAGCAGTTCTTC. Translating it yields CSARDLHSYNEQFF.